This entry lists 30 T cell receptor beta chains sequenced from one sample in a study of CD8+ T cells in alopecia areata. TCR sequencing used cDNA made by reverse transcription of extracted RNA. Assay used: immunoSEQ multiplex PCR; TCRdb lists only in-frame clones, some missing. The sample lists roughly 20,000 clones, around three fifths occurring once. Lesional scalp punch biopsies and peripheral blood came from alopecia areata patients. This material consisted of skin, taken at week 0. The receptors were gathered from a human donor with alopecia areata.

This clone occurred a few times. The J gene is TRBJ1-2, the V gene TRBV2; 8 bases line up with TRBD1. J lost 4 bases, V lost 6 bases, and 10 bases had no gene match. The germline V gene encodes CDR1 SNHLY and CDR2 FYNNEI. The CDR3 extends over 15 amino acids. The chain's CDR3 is CASRGSGQGAYGYTF. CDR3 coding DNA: TGTGCCAGCAGGGGAAGCGGACAGGGAGCCTATGGCTACACCTTC.

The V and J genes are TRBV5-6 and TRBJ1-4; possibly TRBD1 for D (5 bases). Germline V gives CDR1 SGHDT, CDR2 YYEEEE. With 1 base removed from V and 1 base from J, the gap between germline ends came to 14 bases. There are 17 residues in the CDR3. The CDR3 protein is CASSLWYARVTNEKLFF. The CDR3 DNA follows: TGTGCCAGCAGCTTGTGGTATGCCAGGGTAACTAATGAAAAACTGTTTTTT.

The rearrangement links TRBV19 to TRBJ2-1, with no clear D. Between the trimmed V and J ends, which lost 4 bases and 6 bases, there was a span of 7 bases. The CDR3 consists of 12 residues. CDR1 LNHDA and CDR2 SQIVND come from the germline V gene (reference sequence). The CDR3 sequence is CASSNRINEQFF. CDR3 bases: TGTGCCAGTAGTAATCGGATCAATGAGCAGTTCTTC.

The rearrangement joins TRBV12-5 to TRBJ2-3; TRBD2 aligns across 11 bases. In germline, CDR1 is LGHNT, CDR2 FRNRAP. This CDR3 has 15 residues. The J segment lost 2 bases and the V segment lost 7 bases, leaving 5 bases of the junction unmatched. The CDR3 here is CASDPSGGNTDTQYF. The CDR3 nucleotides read TGTGCTAGTGATCCTAGCGGGGGGAACACAGATACGCAGTATTTT.

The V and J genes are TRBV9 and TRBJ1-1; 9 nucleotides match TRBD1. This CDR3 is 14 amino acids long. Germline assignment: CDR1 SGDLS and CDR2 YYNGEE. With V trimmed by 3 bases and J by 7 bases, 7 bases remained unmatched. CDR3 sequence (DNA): TGTGCCAGCAGCGCGCGGACAGGGGATGGTGAAGCTTTCTTT. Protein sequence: CASSARTGDGEAFF.

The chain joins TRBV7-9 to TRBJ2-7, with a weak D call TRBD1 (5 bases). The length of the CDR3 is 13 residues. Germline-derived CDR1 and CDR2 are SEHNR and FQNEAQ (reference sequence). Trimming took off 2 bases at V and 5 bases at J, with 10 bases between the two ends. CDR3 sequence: CASSLRRGNEQYF. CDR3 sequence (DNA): TGTGCCAGCAGCTTACGTAGGGGAAACGAGCAGTACTTC. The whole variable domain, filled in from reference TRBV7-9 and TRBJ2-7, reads DTGVSQNPRHKITKRGQNVTFRCDPISEHNRLYWYRQTLGQGPEFLTYFQNEAQLEKSRLLSDRFSAERPKGSFSTLEIQRTEQGDSAMYLCASSLRRGNEQYFGPGTRLTVT.

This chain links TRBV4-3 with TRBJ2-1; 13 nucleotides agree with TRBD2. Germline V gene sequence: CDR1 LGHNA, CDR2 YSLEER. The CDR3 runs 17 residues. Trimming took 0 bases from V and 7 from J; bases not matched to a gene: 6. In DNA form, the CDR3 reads TGCGCCAGCAGCCAAGATATACTAGCGGGGGGGAGGAATGAGCAGTTCTTC. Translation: CASSQDILAGGRNEQFF.

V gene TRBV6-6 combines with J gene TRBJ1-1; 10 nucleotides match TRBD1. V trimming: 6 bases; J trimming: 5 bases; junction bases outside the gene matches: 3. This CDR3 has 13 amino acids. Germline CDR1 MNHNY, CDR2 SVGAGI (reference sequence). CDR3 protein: CASSLDRGTEAFF. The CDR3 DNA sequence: TGTGCCAGCAGCCTGGACAGGGGGACTGAAGCTTTCTTT.

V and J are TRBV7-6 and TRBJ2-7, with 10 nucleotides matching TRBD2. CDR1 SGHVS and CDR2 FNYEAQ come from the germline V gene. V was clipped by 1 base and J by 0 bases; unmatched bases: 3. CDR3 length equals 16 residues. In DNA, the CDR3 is TGTGCCAGCAGCTTAGTGGCTAGCGGGGGCTCCTACGAGCAGTACTTC. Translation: CASSLVASGGSYEQYF.

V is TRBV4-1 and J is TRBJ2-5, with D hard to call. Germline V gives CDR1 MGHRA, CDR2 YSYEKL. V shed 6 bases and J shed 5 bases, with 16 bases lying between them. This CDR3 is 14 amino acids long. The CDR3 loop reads CASRPSSTLETQYF. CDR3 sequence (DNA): TGCGCCAGCAGGCCCAGTTCCACGTTGGAGACCCAGTACTTC.

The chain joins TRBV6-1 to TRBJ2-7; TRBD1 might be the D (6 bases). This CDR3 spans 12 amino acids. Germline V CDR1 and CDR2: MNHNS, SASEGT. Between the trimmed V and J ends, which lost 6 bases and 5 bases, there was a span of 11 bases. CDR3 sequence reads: CASRPNRDEQYF. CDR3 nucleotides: TGTGCCAGCAGACCCAACAGGGACGAGCAGTACTTC.

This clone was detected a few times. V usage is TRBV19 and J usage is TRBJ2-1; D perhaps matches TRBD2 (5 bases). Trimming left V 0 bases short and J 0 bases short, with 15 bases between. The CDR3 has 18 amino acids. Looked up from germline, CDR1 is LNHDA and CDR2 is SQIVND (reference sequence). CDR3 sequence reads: CASSIEASGSPSYNEQFF. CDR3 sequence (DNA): TGTGCCAGTAGTATAGAGGCTTCGGGGAGCCCCTCCTACAATGAGCAGTTCTTC.

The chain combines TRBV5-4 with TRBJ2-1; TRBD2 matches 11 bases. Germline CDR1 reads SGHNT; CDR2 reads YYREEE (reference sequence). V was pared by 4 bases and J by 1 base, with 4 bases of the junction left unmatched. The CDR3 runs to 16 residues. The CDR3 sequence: CASSRSGGASYNEQFF. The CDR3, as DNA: TGTGCCAGCAGCCGTAGCGGGGGGGCATCCTACAATGAGCAGTTCTTC.

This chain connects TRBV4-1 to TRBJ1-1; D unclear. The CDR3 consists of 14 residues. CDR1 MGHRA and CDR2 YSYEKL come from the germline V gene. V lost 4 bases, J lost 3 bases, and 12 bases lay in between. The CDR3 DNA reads TGCGCCAGCAGCCTAATCTCCCAGGACACTGAAGCTTTCTTT. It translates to CASSLISQDTEAFF.

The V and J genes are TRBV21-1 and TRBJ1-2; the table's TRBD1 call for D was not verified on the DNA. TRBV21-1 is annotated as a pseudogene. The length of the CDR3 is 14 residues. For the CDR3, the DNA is TGTGCCAGCAGCAAGCGGACAGGGAGGCATGGCTACACCTTC. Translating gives CASSKRTGRHGYTF.

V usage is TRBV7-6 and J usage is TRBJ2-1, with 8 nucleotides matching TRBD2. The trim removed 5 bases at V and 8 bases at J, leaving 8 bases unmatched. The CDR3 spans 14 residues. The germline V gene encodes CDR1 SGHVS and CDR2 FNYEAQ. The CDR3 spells CASSRRGGGDEQFF. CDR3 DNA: TGTGCCAGCAGCCGACGGGGGGGAGGTGATGAGCAGTTCTTC.

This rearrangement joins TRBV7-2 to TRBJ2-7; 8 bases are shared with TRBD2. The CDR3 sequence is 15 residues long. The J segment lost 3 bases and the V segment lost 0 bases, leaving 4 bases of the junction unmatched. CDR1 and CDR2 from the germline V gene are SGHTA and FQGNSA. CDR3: CASSLAILAGYEQYF. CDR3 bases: TGTGCCAGCAGCTTAGCTATCCTAGCGGGCTACGAGCAGTACTTC.

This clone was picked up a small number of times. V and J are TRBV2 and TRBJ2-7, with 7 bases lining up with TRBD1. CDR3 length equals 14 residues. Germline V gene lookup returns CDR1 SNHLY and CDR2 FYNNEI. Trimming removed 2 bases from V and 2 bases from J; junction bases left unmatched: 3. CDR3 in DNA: TGTGCCAGCAGTGAAAGACAGGGCCCCTACGAGCAGTACTTC. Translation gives CASSERQGPYEQYF.

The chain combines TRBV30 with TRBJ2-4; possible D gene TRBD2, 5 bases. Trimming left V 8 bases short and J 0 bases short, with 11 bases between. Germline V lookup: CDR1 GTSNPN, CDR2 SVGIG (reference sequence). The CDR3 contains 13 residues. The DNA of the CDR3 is TGTGCCGGCACGGGGTTAGCCAAAAACATTCAGTACTTC. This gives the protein CAGTGLAKNIQYF. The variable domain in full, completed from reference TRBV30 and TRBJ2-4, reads SQTIHQWPATLVQPVGSPLSLECTVEGTSNPNLYWYRQAAGRGLQLLFYSVGIGQISSEVPQNLSASRPQDRQFILSSKKLLLSDSGFYLCAGTGLAKNIQYFGAGTRLSVL.

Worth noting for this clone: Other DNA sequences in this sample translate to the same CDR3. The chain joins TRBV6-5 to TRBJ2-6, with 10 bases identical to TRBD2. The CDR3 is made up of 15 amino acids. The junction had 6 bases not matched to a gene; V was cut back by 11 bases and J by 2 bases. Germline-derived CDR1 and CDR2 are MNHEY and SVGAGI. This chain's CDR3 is CASAGGSAGANVLTF. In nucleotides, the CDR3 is TGTGCCTCAGCGGGAGGGTCGGCTGGGGCCAACGTCCTGACTTTC.

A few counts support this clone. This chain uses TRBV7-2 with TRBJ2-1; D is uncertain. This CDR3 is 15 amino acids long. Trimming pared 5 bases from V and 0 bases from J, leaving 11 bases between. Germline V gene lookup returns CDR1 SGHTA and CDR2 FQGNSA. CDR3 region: CASSQAPSSYNEQFF. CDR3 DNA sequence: TGTGCCAGCAGCCAAGCTCCGAGCTCCTACAATGAGCAGTTCTTC. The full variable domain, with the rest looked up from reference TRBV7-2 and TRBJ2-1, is GAGVSQSPSNKVTEKGKDVELRCDPISGHTALYWYRQSLGQGLEFLIYFQGNSAPDKSGLPSDRFSAERTGGSVSTLTIQRTQQEDSAVYLCASSQAPSSYNEQFFGPGTRLTVL.

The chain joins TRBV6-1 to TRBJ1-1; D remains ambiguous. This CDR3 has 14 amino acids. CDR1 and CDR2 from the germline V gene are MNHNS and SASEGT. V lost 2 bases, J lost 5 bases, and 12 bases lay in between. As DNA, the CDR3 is TGTGCCAGCAGTGAAAGGGCAGGCCGGACTGAAGCTTTCTTT. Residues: CASSERAGRTEAFF.

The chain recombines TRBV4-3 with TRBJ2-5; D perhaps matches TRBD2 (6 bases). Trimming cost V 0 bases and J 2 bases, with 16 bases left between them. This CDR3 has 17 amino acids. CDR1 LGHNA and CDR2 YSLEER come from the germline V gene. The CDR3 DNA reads TGCGCCAGCAGCCAAGAGTGGGTAGCGGTAGGACAAGAGACCCAGTACTTC. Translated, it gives CASSQEWVAVGQETQYF.

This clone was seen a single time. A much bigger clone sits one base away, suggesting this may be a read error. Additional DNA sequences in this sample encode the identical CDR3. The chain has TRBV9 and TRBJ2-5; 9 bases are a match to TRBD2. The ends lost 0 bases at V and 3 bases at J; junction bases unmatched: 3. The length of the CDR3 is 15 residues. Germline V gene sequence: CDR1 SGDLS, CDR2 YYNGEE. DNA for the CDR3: TGTGCCAGCAGCGTAGGGTTAGCGGGGGAAGAGACCCAGTACTTC. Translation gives CASSVGLAGEETQYF.

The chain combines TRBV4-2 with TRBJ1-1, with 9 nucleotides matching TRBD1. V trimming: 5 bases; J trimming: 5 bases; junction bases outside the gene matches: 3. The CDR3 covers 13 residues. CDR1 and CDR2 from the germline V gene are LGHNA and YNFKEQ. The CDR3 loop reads CASSFGQGTEAFF. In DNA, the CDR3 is TGTGCCAGCAGCTTCGGACAGGGGACTGAAGCTTTCTTT.

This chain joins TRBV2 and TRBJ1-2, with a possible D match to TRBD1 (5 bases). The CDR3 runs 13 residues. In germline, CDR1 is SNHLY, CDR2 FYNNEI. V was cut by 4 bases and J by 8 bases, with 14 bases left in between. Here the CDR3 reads CASSVLGARGYTF. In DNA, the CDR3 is TGTGCCAGCAGTGTACTTGGGGCACGGGGCTACACCTTC.

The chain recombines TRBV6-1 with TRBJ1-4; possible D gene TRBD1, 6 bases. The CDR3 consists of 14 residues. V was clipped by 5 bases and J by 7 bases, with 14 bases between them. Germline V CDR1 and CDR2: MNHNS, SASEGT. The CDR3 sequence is CASSPTGMGEKLFF. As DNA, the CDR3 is TGTGCCAGCAGTCCTACAGGGATGGGTGAAAAACTGTTTTTT.

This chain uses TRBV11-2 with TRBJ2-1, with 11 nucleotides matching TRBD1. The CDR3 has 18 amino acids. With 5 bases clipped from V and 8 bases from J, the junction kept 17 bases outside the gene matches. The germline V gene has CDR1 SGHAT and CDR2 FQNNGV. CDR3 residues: CASSHYPSGTGGGDEQFF. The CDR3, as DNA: TGTGCCAGCAGCCACTACCCATCCGGGACAGGGGGAGGGGATGAGCAGTTCTTC.

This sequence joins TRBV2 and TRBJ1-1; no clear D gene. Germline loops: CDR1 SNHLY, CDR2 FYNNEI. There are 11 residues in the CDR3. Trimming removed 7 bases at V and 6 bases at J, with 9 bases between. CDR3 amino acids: CASTKRAEAFF. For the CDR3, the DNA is TGTGCCAGCACGAAGAGGGCTGAAGCTTTCTTT.

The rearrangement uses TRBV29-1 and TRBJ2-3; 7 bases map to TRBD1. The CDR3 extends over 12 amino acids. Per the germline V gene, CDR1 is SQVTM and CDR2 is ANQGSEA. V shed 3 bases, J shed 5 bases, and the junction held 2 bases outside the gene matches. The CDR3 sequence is CSVDSGGDTQYF. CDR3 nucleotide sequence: TGCAGCGTTGATTCAGGGGGAGATACGCAGTATTTT.